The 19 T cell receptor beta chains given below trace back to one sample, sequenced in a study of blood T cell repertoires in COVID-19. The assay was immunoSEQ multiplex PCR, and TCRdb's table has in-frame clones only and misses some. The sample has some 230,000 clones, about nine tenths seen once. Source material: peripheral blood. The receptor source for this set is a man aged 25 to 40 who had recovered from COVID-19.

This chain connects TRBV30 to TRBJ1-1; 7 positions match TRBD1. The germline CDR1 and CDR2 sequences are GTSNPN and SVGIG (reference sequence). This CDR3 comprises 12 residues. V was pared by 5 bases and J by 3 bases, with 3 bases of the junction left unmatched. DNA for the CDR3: TGTGCCTGGGACAGGGACGACACTGAAGCTTTCTTT. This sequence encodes CAWDRDDTEAFF.

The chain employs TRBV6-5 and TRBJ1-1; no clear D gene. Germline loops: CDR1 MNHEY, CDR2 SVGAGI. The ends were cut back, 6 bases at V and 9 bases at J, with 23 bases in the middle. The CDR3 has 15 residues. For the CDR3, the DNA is TGTGCCAGCAGCCCCCCGGGGAGGCTCTATCGAAAAGCTTTCTTT. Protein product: CASSPPGRLYRKAFF.

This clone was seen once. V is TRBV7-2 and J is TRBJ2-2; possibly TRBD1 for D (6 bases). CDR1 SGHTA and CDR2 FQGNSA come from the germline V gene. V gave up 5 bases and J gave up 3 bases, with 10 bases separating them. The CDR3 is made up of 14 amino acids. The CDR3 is CASSHEGDTGELFF. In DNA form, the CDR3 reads TGTGCCAGCAGCCATGAGGGGGACACCGGGGAGCTGTTTTTT.

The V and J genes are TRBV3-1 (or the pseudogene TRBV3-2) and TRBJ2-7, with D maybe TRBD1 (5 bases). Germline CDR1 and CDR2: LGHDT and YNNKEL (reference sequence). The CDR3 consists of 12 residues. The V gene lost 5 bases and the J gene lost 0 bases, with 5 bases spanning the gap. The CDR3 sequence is CASSDSSYEQYF. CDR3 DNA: TGTGCCAGCAGCGACAGCTCCTACGAGCAGTACTTC.

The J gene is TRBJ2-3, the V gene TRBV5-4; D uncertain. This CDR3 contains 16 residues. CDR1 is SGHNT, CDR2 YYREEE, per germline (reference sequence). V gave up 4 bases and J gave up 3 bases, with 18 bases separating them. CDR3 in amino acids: CASSVLRPKKTDTQYF. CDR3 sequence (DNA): TGTGCCAGCAGCGTCTTGAGGCCGAAGAAAACAGATACGCAGTATTTT.

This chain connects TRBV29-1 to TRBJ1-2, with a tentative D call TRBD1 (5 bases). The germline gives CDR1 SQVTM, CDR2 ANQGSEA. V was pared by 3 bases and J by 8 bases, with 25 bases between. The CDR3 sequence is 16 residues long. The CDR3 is CSVDRQIQVLLGGYTF. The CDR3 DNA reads TGCAGCGTTGATCGGCAAATACAGGTTCTCCTTGGGGGCTACACCTTC.

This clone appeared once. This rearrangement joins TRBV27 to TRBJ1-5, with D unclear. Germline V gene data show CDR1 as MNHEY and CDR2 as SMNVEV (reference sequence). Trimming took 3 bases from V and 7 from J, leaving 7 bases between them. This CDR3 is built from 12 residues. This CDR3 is CASSFLYQPQHF. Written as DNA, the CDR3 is TGTGCCAGCAGTTTCCTATACCAGCCCCAGCATTTT.

CDR3 loop: CASSSTQGPNYGYTF. CDR3 sequence (DNA): TGTGCCAGCAGCTCCACACAGGGACCTAACTATGGCTACACCTTC. This chain uses TRBV13 with TRBJ1-2, with D maybe TRBD1 (6 bases). In germline, CDR1 is PRHDT, CDR2 FYEKMQ (reference sequence). V was cut by 4 bases and J by 0 bases, with 12 bases left in between. The CDR3 is made up of 15 amino acids. Supplemented by reference TRBV13 and TRBJ1-2, the full variable domain reads AAGVIQSPRHLIKEKRETATLKCYPIPRHDTVYWYQQGPGQDPQFLISFYEKMQSDKGSIPDRFSAQQFSDYHSELNMSSLELGDSALYFCASSSTQGPNYGYTFGSGTRLTVV.

The CDR3 here is CASSYSTARDNYGYTF. The CDR3 bases are TGTGCCAGCAGTTATTCAACGGCCAGGGATAACTATGGCTACACCTTC. This chain joins TRBV6-5 and TRBJ1-2; tentative D call: TRBD1 (5 bases). Between the trimmed V and J ends, which lost 3 bases and 1 base, there was a span of 15 bases. The germline V gene has CDR1 MNHEY and CDR2 SVGAGI. The CDR3 sequence is 16 residues long.

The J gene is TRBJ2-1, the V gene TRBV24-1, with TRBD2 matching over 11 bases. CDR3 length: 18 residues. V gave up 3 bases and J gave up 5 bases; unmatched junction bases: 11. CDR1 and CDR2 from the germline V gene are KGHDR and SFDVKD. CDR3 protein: CATSDGGLAAFPNNEQFF. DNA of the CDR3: TGTGCCACCAGTGATGGGGGACTAGCGGCGTTCCCTAACAATGAGCAGTTCTTC.

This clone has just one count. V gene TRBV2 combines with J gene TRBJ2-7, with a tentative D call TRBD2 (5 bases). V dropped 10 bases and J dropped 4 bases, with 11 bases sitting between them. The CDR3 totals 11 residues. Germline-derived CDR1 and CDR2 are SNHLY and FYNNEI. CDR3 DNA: TGTGCCACCGGGGTCCATTACGAGCAGTACTTC. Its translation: CATGVHYEQYF.

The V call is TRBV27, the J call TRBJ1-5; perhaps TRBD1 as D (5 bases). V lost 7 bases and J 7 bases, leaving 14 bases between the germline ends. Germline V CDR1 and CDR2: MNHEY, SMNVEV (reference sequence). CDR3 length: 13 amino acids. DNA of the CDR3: TGTGCCAGCATCCCCAGGGCGGGACAGCCCCAGCATTTT. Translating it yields CASIPRAGQPQHF.

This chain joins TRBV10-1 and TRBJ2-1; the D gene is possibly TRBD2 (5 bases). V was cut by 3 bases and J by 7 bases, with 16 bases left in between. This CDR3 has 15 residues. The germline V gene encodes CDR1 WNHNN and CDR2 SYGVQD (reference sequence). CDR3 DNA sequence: TGCGCCAGCAGTGAAAACCGGGGTAGGATTAATGAGCAGTTCTTC. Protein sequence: CASSENRGRINEQFF.

The CDR3 region is CASSQQGYEAFF. CDR3 nucleotides: TGTGCCAGCAGCCAACAGGGATATGAAGCTTTCTTT. J is TRBJ1-1 and V is TRBV6-5; the D gene is possibly TRBD1 (6 bases). The V and J ends lost 6 bases and 7 bases respectively, with 12 bases between them. Germline V lookup: CDR1 MNHEY, CDR2 SVGAGI. The CDR3 contains 12 residues.

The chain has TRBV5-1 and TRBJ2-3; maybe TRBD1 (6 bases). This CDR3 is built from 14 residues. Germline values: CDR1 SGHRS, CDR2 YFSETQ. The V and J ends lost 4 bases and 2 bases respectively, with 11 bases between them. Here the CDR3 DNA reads TGCGCCAGCAGCCGGGACATACTCACAGATACGCAGTATTTT. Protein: CASSRDILTDTQYF.

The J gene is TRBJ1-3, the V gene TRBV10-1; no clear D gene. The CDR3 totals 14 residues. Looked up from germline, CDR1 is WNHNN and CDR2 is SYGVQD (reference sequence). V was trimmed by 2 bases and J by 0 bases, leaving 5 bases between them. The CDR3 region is CASSEGHSGNTIYF. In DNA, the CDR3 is TGCGCCAGCAGTGAGGGCCACTCTGGAAACACCATATATTTT.

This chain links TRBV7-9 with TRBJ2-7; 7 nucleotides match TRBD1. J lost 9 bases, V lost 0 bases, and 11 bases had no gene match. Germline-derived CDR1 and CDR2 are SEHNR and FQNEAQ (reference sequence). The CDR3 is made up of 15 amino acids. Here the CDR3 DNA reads TGTGCCAGCAGCTTAGCGCAGACAGGGTTGGAGAGGCAGTACTTC. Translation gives CASSLAQTGLERQYF.

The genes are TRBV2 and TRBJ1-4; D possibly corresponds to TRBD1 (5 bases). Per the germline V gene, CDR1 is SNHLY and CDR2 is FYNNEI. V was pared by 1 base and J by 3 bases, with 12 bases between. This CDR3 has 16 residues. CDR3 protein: CASSEGQTLSNEKLFF. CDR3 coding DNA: TGTGCCAGCAGTGAAGGACAGACCCTATCTAATGAAAAACTGTTTTTT.

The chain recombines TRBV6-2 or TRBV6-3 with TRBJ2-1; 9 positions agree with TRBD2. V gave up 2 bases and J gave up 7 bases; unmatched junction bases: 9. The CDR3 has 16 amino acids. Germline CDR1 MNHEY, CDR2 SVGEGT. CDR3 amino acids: CASSYLGGLAENEQFF. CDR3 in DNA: TGTGCCAGCAGTTACCTAGGGGGACTAGCTGAAAATGAGCAGTTCTTC.